This T cell receptor beta chain was found in a study of T cell changes during pregnancy in multiple sclerosis. The method was immunoSEQ multiplex PCR; TCRdb's version includes in-frame clones alone and lacks a portion of them. The sample shows fewer than 85,000 clones, over 85% of them seen only once. This specimen consisted of peripheral blood, obtained in the second trimester of pregnancy. The TCR was taken from a female donor with multiple sclerosis, enrolled in a pregnancy study.

CDR3 sequence: CASSVRDFTYEQYF. In nucleotides, the CDR3 is TGTGCCAGCAGCGTACGGGACTTCACCTACGAGCAGTACTTC. The chain is built from TRBV9 and TRBJ2-7, with a possible D match to TRBD2 (6 bases). Germline V lookup: CDR1 SGDLS, CDR2 YYNGEE. V gave up 1 base and J gave up 2 bases, with 10 bases separating them. This CDR3 has 14 amino acids.